This TCR beta chain stems from a study of control samples from healthy donors and cancer patients. Trimming took 3 bases from V and 8 from J, leaving 14 bases between them. CDR3 length: 13 residues. CDR1 SGDLS and CDR2 YYNGEE come from the germline V gene. TCRdb's table, derived via immunoSEQ multiplex PCR, lists solely in-frame clones and lacks some. The profile shows about 150,000 clones, about 93% of them singletons. The receptor was derived from a man aged 45 to 65 in good health. This chain links TRBV9 with TRBJ1-2; no clear D. The sample consisted of blood. This chain's CDR3 is CASSGGFSRGYTF. CDR3 sequence (DNA): TGTGCCAGCAGCGGCGGGTTCAGCAGAGGCTACACCTTC. Supplemented by reference TRBV9 and TRBJ1-2, the full variable domain reads DSGVTQTPKHLITATGQRVTLRCSPRSGDLSVYWYQQSLDQGLQFLIQYYNGEERAKGNILERFSAQQFPDLHSELNLSSLELGDSALYFCASSGGFSRGYTFGSGTRLTVV.